The source of this T cell receptor (beta chain) is a study of early stage breast cancer tumors. As for the study in general: Approximately 9.4-fold was the mean read coverage per sample.

This clone was detected only a few times. Each sample had two DNA replicates, about 0.47 ug blood or roughly 1.4 ug tissue. Assay used: immunoSEQ multiplex PCR; TCRdb lists only in-frame clones, some missing. The data hold more than 65,000 clones, with roughly 80% observed a single time. The sample was blood. This receptor was identified in a person aged 40-50 years with breast cancer.

The CDR3 DNA sequence: TGTGCCAGCAGGGGAAACACCGAGTGGACCTATGGCTACACCTTC. Its protein is CASRGNTEWTYGYTF. The rearrangement uses TRBV5-6 and TRBJ1-2; D remains unclear. This CDR3 is 15 amino acids long. The V end lost 5 bases, the J end lost 4 bases, and 18 bases lay between the germline ends. Germline V gives CDR1 SGHDT, CDR2 YYEEEE.